Reported below is one T cell receptor (beta chain). Its antigen is still unknown. This sample is drawn from a study of T cell responses to AZD1222 COVID-19 vaccine. Study results and caveats: Baseline serostatus was positive in only six AZD1222 recipients. Most donors were white British, females outnumbered males, and clonal diversity was possibly underestimated. CD4 TCRs associated with vaccination spanned spike, dominating at 160-218 and 743-854.

Clones were sequenced by immunoSEQ multiplex PCR, and TCRdb holds only the in-frame ones, with some missing. The sample shows 80,000 or so clones, about 82% of them seen only once. Germline V gene data show CDR1 as MNHEY and CDR2 as SMNVEV (reference sequence). The CDR3 has 15 residues. Trimming took off 5 bases at V and 5 bases at J, with 15 bases between the two ends. The sequenced sample was peripheral blood, obtained on day 0 of AZD1222 vaccination. The TCR sequence derives from an adult in good health. The rearrangement links TRBV27 to TRBJ1-4; perhaps TRBD1 as D (6 bases). CDR3: CASSGRGGVNEKLFF. The CDR3 DNA is TGTGCCAGCAGTGGCCGAGGGGGGGTAAATGAAAAACTGTTTTTT.